This T cell receptor (beta chain) is from a study of human T cells and chemical hapten exposure. Looking at the study overall: Across samples, TCR yields varied, mostly owing to small differences in pooled library volumes.

Study-level points and caveats: Alopecia affected the donors, so their immune response may differ from healthy people's. Sensitizing with DPC caused no change in TCRs above 1 in 1000 frequency.

As to time point: pre-sensitization, week 0. Specified treatment: therapeutic diphenylcyclopropenone sensitization with weekly scalp DPC. This clonotype was recorded many times. The antigen is not known. The library labeled individual cDNA molecules by adding unique molecular identifiers to them. Via MiXCR, TCRdb re-called the RACE reads, giving one row per CDR3 protein. Of 300,000 to 450,000 distinct CDR3 sequences listed, more than 4.5% were seen once; the top ten hold 2% to 3%. This TCR derives from a woman aged 50 to 60 with alopecia areata. Some clones in this sample may be carry-over from other donors' samples. The sequencing here drew on whole blood, taken in connection with sensitization to the hapten diphenylcyclopropenone (DPC).

CDR3 in DNA: TGTGCCAGCTCACCAAACGGAGGAGAGAACACTGAAGCTTTCTTT. Residues: CASSPNGGENTEAFF. V and J are TRBV18 and TRBJ1-1; D remains unclear. Germline assignment: CDR1 KGHSH and CDR2 LQKENI. This CDR3 is 15 amino acids long. Trimming shortened V by 2 bases and J by 1 base, and 11 bases separated the two germline ends.